The present T cell receptor beta chain was sequenced within a study of blood T cell repertoires in COVID-19. The data were produced by immunoSEQ multiplex PCR, yet TCRdb's version contains in-frame clones alone and is incomplete. The sample shows approximately 10,000 clones, over 55% of them seen only once. The V gene lost 3 bases and the J gene lost 2 bases, with 14 bases spanning the gap. The germline gives CDR1 KGHSH, CDR2 LQKENI. This CDR3 is built from 16 residues. Sequencing used peripheral blood. This TCR was recovered from a man between 60 and 75 years old with COVID-19, enrolled during active disease. V usage is TRBV18 and J usage is TRBJ1-3; no clear D. The CDR3: CASSPAVGAPGNTIYF. CDR3 DNA: TGTGCCAGCTCACCTGCCGTTGGAGCCCCTGGAAACACCATATATTTT.